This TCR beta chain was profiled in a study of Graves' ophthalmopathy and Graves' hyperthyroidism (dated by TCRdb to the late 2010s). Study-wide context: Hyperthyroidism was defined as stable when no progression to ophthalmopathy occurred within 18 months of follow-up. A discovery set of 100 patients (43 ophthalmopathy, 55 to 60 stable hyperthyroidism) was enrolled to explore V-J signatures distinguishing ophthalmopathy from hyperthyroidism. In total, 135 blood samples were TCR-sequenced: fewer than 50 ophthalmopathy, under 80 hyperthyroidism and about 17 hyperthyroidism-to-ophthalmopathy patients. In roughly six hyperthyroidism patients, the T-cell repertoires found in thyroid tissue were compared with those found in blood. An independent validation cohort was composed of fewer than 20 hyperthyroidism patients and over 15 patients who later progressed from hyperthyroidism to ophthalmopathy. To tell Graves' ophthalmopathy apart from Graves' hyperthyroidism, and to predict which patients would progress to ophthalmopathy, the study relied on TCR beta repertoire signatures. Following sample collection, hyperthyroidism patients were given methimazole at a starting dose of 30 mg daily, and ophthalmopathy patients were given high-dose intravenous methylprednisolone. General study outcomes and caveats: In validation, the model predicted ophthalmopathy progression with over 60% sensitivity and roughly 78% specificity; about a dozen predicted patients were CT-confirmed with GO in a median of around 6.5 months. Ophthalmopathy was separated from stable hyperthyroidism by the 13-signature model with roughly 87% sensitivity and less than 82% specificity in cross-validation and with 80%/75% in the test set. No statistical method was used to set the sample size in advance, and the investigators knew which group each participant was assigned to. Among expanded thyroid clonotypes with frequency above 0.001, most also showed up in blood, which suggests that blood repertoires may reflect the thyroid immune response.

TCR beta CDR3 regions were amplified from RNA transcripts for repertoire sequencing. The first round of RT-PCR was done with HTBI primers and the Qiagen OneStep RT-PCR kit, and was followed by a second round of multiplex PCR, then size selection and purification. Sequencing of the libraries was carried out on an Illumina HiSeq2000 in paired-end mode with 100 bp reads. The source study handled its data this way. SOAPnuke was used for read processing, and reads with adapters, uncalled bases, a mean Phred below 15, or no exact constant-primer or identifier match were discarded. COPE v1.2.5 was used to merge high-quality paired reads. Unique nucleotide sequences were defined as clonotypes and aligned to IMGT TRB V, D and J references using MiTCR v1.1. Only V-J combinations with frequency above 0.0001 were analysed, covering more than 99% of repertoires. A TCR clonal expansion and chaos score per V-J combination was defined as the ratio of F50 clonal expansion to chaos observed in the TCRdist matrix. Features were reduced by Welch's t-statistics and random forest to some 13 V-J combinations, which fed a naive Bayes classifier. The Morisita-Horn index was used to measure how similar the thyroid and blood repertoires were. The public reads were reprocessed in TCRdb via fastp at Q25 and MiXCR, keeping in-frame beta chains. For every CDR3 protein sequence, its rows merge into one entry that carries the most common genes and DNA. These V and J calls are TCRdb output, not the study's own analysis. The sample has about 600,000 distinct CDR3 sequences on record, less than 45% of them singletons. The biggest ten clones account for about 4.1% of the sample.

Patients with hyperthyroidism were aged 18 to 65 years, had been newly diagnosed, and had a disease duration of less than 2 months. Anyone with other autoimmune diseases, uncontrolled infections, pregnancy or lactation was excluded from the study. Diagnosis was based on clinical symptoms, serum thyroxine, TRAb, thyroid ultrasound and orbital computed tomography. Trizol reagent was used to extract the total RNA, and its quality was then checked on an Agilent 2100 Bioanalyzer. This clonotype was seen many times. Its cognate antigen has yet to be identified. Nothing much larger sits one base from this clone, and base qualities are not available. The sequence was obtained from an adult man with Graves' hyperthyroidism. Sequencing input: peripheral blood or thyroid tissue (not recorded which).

This receptor has the CDR3 CASSFSPDGGYTF. The sequence in DNA is TGTGCCAGCAGCTTTAGCCCTGACGGTGGCTACACCTTC. The chain links TRBV7-9 with TRBJ1-2, with no confidently assigned D gene. The CDR3 spans 13 residues, from the cysteine through the phenylalanine. Only CDR3 DNA is held: 39 bases, read in frame from base 1. Taken from the germline V gene (reference sequence), the CDR1 and CDR2 loops are SEHNR and FQNEAQ. Relative to germline, V is 3 bases shorter and J is 7 bases shorter, with 12 bases between their ends.